Listed below are T cell receptor beta chains from one sample, sequenced in a study of blood T cell repertoires in COVID-19. Method: immunoSEQ multiplex PCR; TCRdb's copy keeps in-frame clones and lacks some. Among 150,000 to 160,000 clones listed, 83% were seen once. Material: peripheral blood. These TCRs come from a woman between 55 and 75 years old with COVID-19, enrolled during active disease. Each CDR3 is given with its conserved first and last residue. Each record gives: V gene, D gene, J gene, clone size, CDR3 DNA, CDR3 protein. D genes are given only for firm matches. Some rows mark clone size as missing; the rest say once, few, many or name a class of expanded clone.

V: TRBV9
D: TRBD1
J: TRBJ1-4
size: .
DNA: TGTGCCAGCAGCGTAGGGACAGGGAATAATGAAAAACTGTTTTTT
CDR3: CASSVGTGNNEKLFF

V: TRBV28
D: TRBD2
J: TRBJ2-3
size: .
DNA: TGTGCCAGCCGGGCGGGAGGCACAGATACGCAGTATTTT
CDR3: CASRAGGTDTQYF

V: TRBV5-5
D: TRBD1
J: TRBJ1-6
size: .
DNA: TGTGCCAGCAGCCCTCAGGGGGGCTATAATTCACCCCTCCACTTT
CDR3: CASSPQGGYNSPLHF

V: TRBV10-3
D: .
J: TRBJ1-6
size: few
DNA: TGTGCCATCAGTGAGTCCGGGGGGAATTCACCCCTCCACTTT
CDR3: CAISESGGNSPLHF

V: TRBV6-4
D: TRBD1
J: TRBJ1-1
size: .
DNA: TGTGCCAGCAGTGAAGGGACAGGCACTGAAGCTTTCTTT
CDR3: CASSEGTGTEAFF

V: TRBV5-6
D: TRBD2
J: TRBJ2-7
size: .
DNA: TGTGCCAGCAGCTTGAGGACTAGCGGGGGTTACGGCTCCTACGAGCAGTACTTC
CDR3: CASSLRTSGGYGSYEQYF

V: TRBV5-1
D: TRBD1
J: TRBJ1-1
size: .
DNA: TGCGCCAGCAGCTTTGGGCCCCTCCCGACAGGGGGCACTGAAGCTTTCTTT
CDR3: CASSFGPLPTGGTEAFF

V: TRBV7-2
D: TRBD2
J: TRBJ2-7
size: .
DNA: TGTGCCAGCAGGGGGGGGACTAGTCGCCACGAGCAGTACTTC
CDR3: CASRGGTSRHEQYF

V: TRBV13
D: TRBD1
J: TRBJ1-5
size: .
DNA: TGTGCCAGCAGCTTACAGGGGGCGGGCAATCAGCCCCAGCATTTT
CDR3: CASSLQGAGNQPQHF

V: TRBV11-2
D: .
J: TRBJ1-6
size: .
DNA: TGTGCCAGCAGCTTAGGGCAGGGGAATTCACCCCTCCACTTT
CDR3: CASSLGQGNSPLHF

V: TRBV6-5
D: .
J: TRBJ2-5
size: .
DNA: TGTGCCAGCATCACGACTGGCTGGGGGGCCCAGTACTTC
CDR3: CASITTGWGAQYF

V: TRBV6-1
D: .
J: TRBJ1-2
size: .
DNA: TGTGCCAGCAGTGAACCTCCCCGGGGCTACACCTTC
CDR3: CASSEPPRGYTF

V: TRBV13
D: TRBD1
J: TRBJ1-4
size: .
DNA: TGTGCCAGCAGTCGGGACAGGGGGACTGATAATGAAAAACTGTTTTTT
CDR3: CASSRDRGTDNEKLFF

V: TRBV7-8
D: TRBD1
J: TRBJ1-4
size: .
DNA: TGTGCCAGCAGCTTAAAGACAGGGGGCATTGAAAAACTGTTTTTT
CDR3: CASSLKTGGIEKLFF

V: TRBV2
D: .
J: TRBJ2-1
size: .
DNA: TGTGCCAGCGACCTATCGCGACCAGCGGACAATGAGCAGTTCTTC
CDR3: CASDLSRPADNEQFF

V: TRBV24-1
D: .
J: TRBJ2-1
size: .
DNA: TGTGCCACCAGTGATTTGGAGTACTACAATGAGCAGTTCTTC
CDR3: CATSDLEYYNEQFF

V: TRBV12-3/TRBV12-4
D: TRBD1
J: TRBJ2-7
size: .
DNA: TGTGCCAGCAGTTTGGGACAGGCGCCCGAGCAGTACTTC
CDR3: CASSLGQAPEQYF

V: TRBV12-3/TRBV12-4
D: .
J: TRBJ1-4
size: .
DNA: TGTGCCAGCAGCCGACAGATCGGGGAAAAACTGTTTTTT
CDR3: CASSRQIGEKLFF

V: TRBV7-2
D: .
J: TRBJ1-2
size: few
DNA: TGTGCCAGCAGCCCCTTCGGGTCTGGCTACACCTTC
CDR3: CASSPFGSGYTF

V: TRBV7-6
D: .
J: TRBJ2-3
size: .
DNA: TGTGCCAGCAGCTTAATCACTCCAGATACGCAGTATTTT
CDR3: CASSLITPDTQYF

V: TRBV6-6
D: TRBD1
J: TRBJ2-2
size: .
DNA: TGTGCCAGCAGTTCCAGGGGGACCGGGGAGCTGTTTTTT
CDR3: CASSSRGTGELFF

V: TRBV6-1
D: TRBD2
J: TRBJ2-1
size: .
DNA: TGTGCCAGCAGTGTGTGGACTAGCGGGGAGTACAATGAGCAGTTCTTC
CDR3: CASSVWTSGEYNEQFF

V: TRBV6-1
D: TRBD1
J: TRBJ2-1
size: .
DNA: TGTGCCAGCAGTGACAGACAGGGTACCTACAATGAGCAGTTCTTC
CDR3: CASSDRQGTYNEQFF

V: TRBV6-2/TRBV6-3
D: .
J: TRBJ2-2
size: once
DNA: TGTGCCAGCAGTTACGGGACAACGAACACCGGGGAGCTGTTTTTT
CDR3: CASSYGTTNTGELFF

V: TRBV10-3
D: TRBD2
J: TRBJ2-1
size: .
DNA: TGTGCCATCACCCGAGGGGGGCGGGAGGGACACAATGAGCAGTTCTTC
CDR3: CAITRGGREGHNEQFF

V: TRBV10-3
D: .
J: TRBJ1-2
size: .
DNA: TGTGCCATCAGGGGGAGGACCCAACAGCTCTATGGCTACACCTTC
CDR3: CAIRGRTQQLYGYTF

V: TRBV15
D: TRBD1
J: TRBJ1-3
size: .
DNA: TGTGCCACCGGGACAGGGGCGGAAAACACCATATATTTT
CDR3: CATGTGAENTIYF

V: TRBV3-1/TRBV3-2
D: .
J: TRBJ1-1
size: few
DNA: TGTGCCAGCAGCCAATTCCGACAGAACACTGAAGCTTTCTTT
CDR3: CASSQFRQNTEAFF

V: TRBV4-1
D: TRBD2
J: TRBJ2-1
size: .
DNA: TGCGCCAGCAGCCAAGAAGGGACTAGCGGGACCTATGAGCAGTTCTTC
CDR3: CASSQEGTSGTYEQFF

V: TRBV27
D: .
J: TRBJ1-2
size: .
DNA: TGTGCCAGCAGTTTATGGGGGACGGGGGGGGGTGGCTACACCTTC
CDR3: CASSLWGTGGGGYTF

V: TRBV19
D: .
J: TRBJ2-3
size: .
DNA: TGTGCCAGTAGCCAGGGGAATACGCAGTATTTT
CDR3: CASSQGNTQYF

V: TRBV6-5
D: .
J: TRBJ1-1
size: .
DNA: TGTGCCAGCGGTCCCGGGACATTTATAGACACTGAAGCTTTCTTT
CDR3: CASGPGTFIDTEAFF

V: TRBV5-1
D: TRBD1
J: TRBJ1-1
size: .
DNA: TGCGCCAGCAGTGTCGCGGGACAGGGTCGCACTGAAGCTTTCTTT
CDR3: CASSVAGQGRTEAFF

V: TRBV19
D: .
J: TRBJ1-6
size: .
DNA: TGTGCCAGTAGTGCCCAGGGTCTGTCACCCCTCCACTTT
CDR3: CASSAQGLSPLHF

V: TRBV6-1
D: .
J: TRBJ1-2
size: .
DNA: TGTGCCAGCAGTGAAAGGGATAAGGGGTTTTATGGCTACACCTTC
CDR3: CASSERDKGFYGYTF

V: TRBV7-9
D: TRBD1
J: TRBJ1-2
size: .
DNA: TGTGCCAGCAGCCCGGGGACAGGGGTGTATGGCTACACCTTC
CDR3: CASSPGTGVYGYTF

V: TRBV7-9
D: TRBD1
J: TRBJ1-2
size: .
DNA: TGTGCCAGCAGCACGTCCCGGGACAGCACTAACTATGGCTACACCTTC
CDR3: CASSTSRDSTNYGYTF

V: TRBV6-5
D: .
J: TRBJ1-2
size: .
DNA: TGTGCCAGCAGCCCCGGGGGAGGCCTTTATGGCTACACCTTC
CDR3: CASSPGGGLYGYTF

V: TRBV2
D: TRBD1
J: TRBJ1-5
size: once
DNA: TGTGCCAGCAGTTTACAGGGGGCGAGCAATCAGCCCCAGCATTTT
CDR3: CASSLQGASNQPQHF

V: TRBV24-1
D: .
J: TRBJ1-5
size: .
DNA: TGTGCCACCAGTGAAAGAGGATTCAGTAATCAGCCCCAGCATTTT
CDR3: CATSERGFSNQPQHF

V: TRBV5-1
D: .
J: TRBJ1-3
size: .
DNA: TGCGCCAGCAGCTTGCGCCTGGGAGCCGGAGGAAACACCATATATTTT
CDR3: CASSLRLGAGGNTIYF

V: TRBV5-1
D: .
J: TRBJ1-1
size: .
DNA: TGCGCCAGCAGCCGACAGCGCGGAACGGTCACTGAAGCTTTCTTT
CDR3: CASSRQRGTVTEAFF

V: TRBV9
D: .
J: TRBJ2-1
size: .
DNA: TGTGCCAGCAGCGTAGCCCCCTGGGGGGATGAGCAGTTCTTC
CDR3: CASSVAPWGDEQFF

V: TRBV3-1/TRBV3-2
D: .
J: TRBJ2-2
size: .
DNA: TGTGCCAGCAGCCAAGACCGTAGGGAGCTGTTTTTT
CDR3: CASSQDRRELFF

V: TRBV6-5
D: .
J: TRBJ1-1
size: .
DNA: TGTGCCAGTTCCTCCTTTGCGGCGAACACTGAAGCTTTCTTT
CDR3: CASSSFAANTEAFF

V: TRBV2
D: .
J: TRBJ1-1
size: .
DNA: TGTGCCAGCAACCCCGGGTTCGTCGGGACTGAAGCTTTCTTT
CDR3: CASNPGFVGTEAFF

V: TRBV7-8
D: .
J: TRBJ1-1
size: many
DNA: TGTGCCAGCAGCCCAGCGGAGATTAACACTGAAGCTTTCTTT
CDR3: CASSPAEINTEAFF

V: TRBV30
D: TRBD1
J: TRBJ1-1
size: .
DNA: TGTGCCTGGAGTGGGGACAGGCAGTCCACTGAAGCTTTCTTT
CDR3: CAWSGDRQSTEAFF

V: TRBV5-1
D: .
J: TRBJ2-1
size: .
DNA: TGCGCCAGCAGCTTGGTTTCTTCGGACAATGAGCAGTTCTTC
CDR3: CASSLVSSDNEQFF

V: TRBV10-3
D: .
J: TRBJ1-2
size: .
DNA: TGTGCCATCAACCGGGCAGGGGACGGCTATGGCTACACCTTC
CDR3: CAINRAGDGYGYTF

V: TRBV25-1
D: .
J: TRBJ2-5
size: .
DNA: TGTGCCAGCAGCCCCATTGCGGGGGAGACCCAGTACTTC
CDR3: CASSPIAGETQYF

V: TRBV5-4
D: TRBD1
J: TRBJ1-2
size: .
DNA: TGTGCCAGCAGCTTGGAACAGGGGGGCTATGGCTACACCTTC
CDR3: CASSLEQGGYGYTF

V: TRBV4-1
D: .
J: TRBJ2-3
size: .
DNA: TGCGCCAGCAGCCAAGATCCAGAGGGTAGCCAGTATTTT
CDR3: CASSQDPEGSQYF

V: TRBV6-5
D: TRBD1
J: TRBJ1-2
size: .
DNA: TGTGCCAGCAGGACACAGGGGGTCAACGGCTACACCTTC
CDR3: CASRTQGVNGYTF

V: TRBV25-1
D: .
J: TRBJ1-3
size: .
DNA: TGTGCCAGCAGTGAATCGAAGGGGCAGAGCTCTGGAAACACCATATATTTT
CDR3: CASSESKGQSSGNTIYF

V: TRBV19
D: .
J: TRBJ1-5
size: .
DNA: TGTGCCAGTAGTATAACGGGAAAGGATCAGCCCCAGCATTTT
CDR3: CASSITGKDQPQHF

V: TRBV2
D: .
J: TRBJ1-4
size: .
DNA: TGTGCCAGCAGTGTAGGGGCAACTAATGAAAAACTGTTTTTT
CDR3: CASSVGATNEKLFF

V: TRBV6-5
D: .
J: TRBJ1-4
size: .
DNA: TGTGCCAGCACGTCACAGGGAAAAGAAAAACTGTTTTTT
CDR3: CASTSQGKEKLFF

V: TRBV19
D: TRBD1
J: TRBJ2-7
size: .
DNA: TGTGCCAGCACGAAGGGGAGGACAGGGAGCTCCTACGAGCAGTACTTC
CDR3: CASTKGRTGSSYEQYF

V: TRBV27
D: TRBD2
J: TRBJ2-3
size: .
DNA: TGTGCCAGCAGCTATAGCGGGGGAACCACAGATACGCAGTATTTT
CDR3: CASSYSGGTTDTQYF